The present entry profiles one TCR beta chain with its context. As yet, its antigen is unknown. Generated by immunoSEQ multiplex PCR, the TCRdb table keeps only in-frame clones and is missing some. The repertoire holds some 73,000 clones, with around 80% as singletons. The data originate from a study of radiotherapy plus CTLA-4 blockade in lung cancer. Overall study: Objective responses occurred in around 18% of patients; over 30% had disease control. Findings of the study overall: Blood TCR clones of tumor origin expanded after radiotherapy plus ipilimumab. The best prediction of response reportedly came from early blood T cell clone dynamics, with interferon-beta.

Enrolled patients, whose metastatic non-small-cell lung cancer was chemo-refractory, received focal radiation plus CTLA-4 blockade with ipilimumab. This clonotype was sampled from a human donor with non-small cell lung cancer who had stable disease on radiotherapy plus ipilimumab. This material consisted of peripheral blood, taken from a patient treated with radiotherapy plus ipilimumab.

The CDR3 DNA reads as TGTGCCAGCAGTAACCTAATCCACGAGCAGTACTTC. This sequence encodes CASSNLIHEQYF. The V call is TRBV6-1, the J call TRBJ2-7, with D uncertain. Looked up from germline, CDR1 is MNHNS and CDR2 is SASEGT. V lost 5 bases to trimming and J lost 5 bases, with 10 bases between them. The CDR3 is made up of 12 amino acids.